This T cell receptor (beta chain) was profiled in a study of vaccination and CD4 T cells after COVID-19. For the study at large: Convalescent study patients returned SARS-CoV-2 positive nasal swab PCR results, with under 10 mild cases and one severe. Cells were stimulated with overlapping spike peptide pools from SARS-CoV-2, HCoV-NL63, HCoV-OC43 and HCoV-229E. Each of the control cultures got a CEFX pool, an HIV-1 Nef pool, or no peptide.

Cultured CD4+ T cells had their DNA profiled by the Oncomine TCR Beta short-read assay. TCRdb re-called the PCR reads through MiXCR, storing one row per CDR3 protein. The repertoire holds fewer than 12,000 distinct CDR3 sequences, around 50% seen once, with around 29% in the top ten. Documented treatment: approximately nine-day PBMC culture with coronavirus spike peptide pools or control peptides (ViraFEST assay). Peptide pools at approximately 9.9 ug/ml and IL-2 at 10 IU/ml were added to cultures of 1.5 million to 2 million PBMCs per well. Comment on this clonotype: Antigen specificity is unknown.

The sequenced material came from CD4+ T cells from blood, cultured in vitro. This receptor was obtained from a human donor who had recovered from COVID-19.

CDR3 nucleotide sequence: TGCAGTGCTGACCGGGGGACAGGGACTCGAAATGAGCAGTTCTTC. This codes for CSADRGTGTRNEQFF. The V call is TRBV20-1, the J call TRBJ2-1; 9 nucleotides match TRBD1. J lost 7 bases, V lost 5 bases, and 12 bases had no gene match. Germline values: CDR1 DFQATT, CDR2 SNEGSKA (reference sequence). The CDR3 contains 15 residues.